This T cell receptor (beta chain) was documented in a study of OX40 agonist ivuxolimab in advanced cancers. The repertoire was sequenced with immunoSEQ multiplex PCR; TCRdb's copy has only in-frame clones and lacks some. This sample has 20,000 or so clones, with about 88% found just once. This sequence originates from an adult with an advanced solid tumor such as melanoma, head and neck, liver or kidney cancer. Sample: CD4+ or CD8+ T cells sorted from blood, taken in a trial of the OX40 agonist ivuxolimab.

CDR3 amino acids: CAISESGSRQPQHF. The CDR3 nucleotides are TGTGCCATCAGTGAGTCAGGGTCCCGTCAGCCCCAGCATTTT. This chain links TRBV10-3 with TRBJ1-5; D not resolved. Trimming removed 0 bases from V and 6 bases from J, with 9 bases in between. Germline V lookup: CDR1 ENHRY, CDR2 SYGVKD. The CDR3 covers 14 residues.